Here is one TCR beta chain with its context. The record originates from a study of blood T cell repertoires in COVID-19. Study in general: Researchers got acute and convalescent COVID-19 samples from the United States, Italy and Spain.

Cohorts were assigned according to the clinical history that participants reported. TCRdb's table, derived via immunoSEQ multiplex PCR, lists solely in-frame clones and lacks some. The data contain approximately 190,000 clones, approximately 83% of them seen just once; the ten biggest clones take up approximately 7.9%. This CDR3 has 17 residues. Germline V gene sequence: CDR1 MGHRA, CDR2 YSYEKL. Trimming removed 0 bases at V and 4 bases at J, with 16 bases between. The sequence was obtained from a man aged 40-50 years who had recovered from COVID-19. Material for sequencing was PBMCs or T cells enriched from blood (not recorded which). The chain uses TRBV4-1 and TRBJ1-3, with D hard to call. CDR3 in amino acids: CASSQEPLTDVGNTIYF. DNA for the CDR3: TGCGCCAGCAGCCAAGAGCCCCTGACTGACGTGGGAAACACCATATATTTT.